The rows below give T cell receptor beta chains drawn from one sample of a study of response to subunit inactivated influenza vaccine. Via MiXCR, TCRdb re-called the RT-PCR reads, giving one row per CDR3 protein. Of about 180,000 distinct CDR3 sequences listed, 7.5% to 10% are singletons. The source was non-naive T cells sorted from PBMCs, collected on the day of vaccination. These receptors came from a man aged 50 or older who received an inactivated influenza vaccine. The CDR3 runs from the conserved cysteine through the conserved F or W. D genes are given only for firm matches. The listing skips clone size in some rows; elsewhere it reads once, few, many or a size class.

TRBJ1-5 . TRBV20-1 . TGCAGTGCTAGCGACGGAGATCAGCCCCAGCATTTT CSASDGDQPQHF
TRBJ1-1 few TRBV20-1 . TGCAGTGCTAGGCCCACGGACTGGGCTTTCTTT CSARPTDWAFF
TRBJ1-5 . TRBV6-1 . TGTGCCAGCAGTGAAGCGCTGAGTGGAGGCGGTCAGCCCCAGCATTTT CASSEALSGGGQPQHF
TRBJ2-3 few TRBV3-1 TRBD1 TGTGCCAGCAGCCAGGATCCGGGACAGGGAGCTACGCAGTATTTT CASSQDPGQGATQYF
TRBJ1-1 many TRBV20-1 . TGCAGTGCTAGAGTAGCGACAAGTCTAGCTTTCTTT CSARVATSLAFF
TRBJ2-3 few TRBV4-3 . TGCGCCAGCAGCCAAGAAGTTATTAGATCCACAGATACGCAGTATTTT CASSQEVIRSTDTQYF
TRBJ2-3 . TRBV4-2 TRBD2 TGTGCCAGCAGCCAAGATTTAGGCATAGCGGGAGACACAGATACGCAGTATTTT CASSQDLGIAGDTDTQYF
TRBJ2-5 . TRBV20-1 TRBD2 TGCAGTGCTACCCGATCTAGCGGGGAGTTCCAAGAGACCCAGTACTTC CSATRSSGEFQETQYF
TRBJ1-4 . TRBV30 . TGTGCCTGGAACAAGGGGGGGTTGGGTGAAAAACTGTTTTTT CAWNKGGLGEKLFF
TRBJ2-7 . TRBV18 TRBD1 TGTGCCAGCTCACCGGGTTCGACAGGGAAGGGGAGGCAGTACTTC CASSPGSTGKGRQYF
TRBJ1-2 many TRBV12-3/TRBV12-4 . TGTGCCAGCAGTTTAGGGGCAGTCTCCGGTGGCTACACCTTC CASSLGAVSGGYTF
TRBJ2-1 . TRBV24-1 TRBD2 TGTGCCACCAGTGACGGAACTAGCGGGGGGCGGGATGAGCAGTTCTTC CATSDGTSGGRDEQFF
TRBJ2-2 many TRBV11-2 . TGTGCCAGCAGCTTAGATGCGGGAATCGGGGAGCTGTTTTTT CASSLDAGIGELFF
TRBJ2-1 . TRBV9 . TGTGCCAGCAGCGTAGCTACTACAACCTACAATGAGCAGTTCTTC CASSVATTTYNEQFF
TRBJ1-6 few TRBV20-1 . TGCAGTGCTAGGATGGACAGAGATAATTCACCCCTCCACTTT CSARMDRDNSPLHF
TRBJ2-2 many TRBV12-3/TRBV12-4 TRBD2 TGTGCCAGCAGGGAACTAGCGGGGGGGGCTTTTAACACCGGGGAGCTGTTTTTT CASRELAGGAFNTGELFF
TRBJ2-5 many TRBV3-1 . TGTGCCAGCAGCACCCGACGGGGCCTCCAAGAGACCCAGTACTTC CASSTRRGLQETQYF
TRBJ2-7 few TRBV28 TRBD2 TGTGCCAGCTACGAAACCGCGGGAGCCCACGAGCAGTACTTC CASYETAGAHEQYF
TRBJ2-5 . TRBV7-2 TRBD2 TGTGCCAGCATACCTGGACGGGGGAGGGAAGAGACCCAGTACTTC CASIPGRGREETQYF
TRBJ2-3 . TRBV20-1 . TGCAGTGCCAGGGGGGAGTCAGATACGCAGTATTTT CSARGESDTQYF
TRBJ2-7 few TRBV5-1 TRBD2 TGCGCCAGCAGCTTGAAATCGACTAGCGGAGGTAGCTCCTACGAGCAGTACTTC CASSLKSTSGGSSYEQYF
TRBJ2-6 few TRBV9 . TGTGCCAGCAGCTCGGACCGGAGCTCTGGGGCCAACGTCCTGACTTTC CASSSDRSSGANVLTF
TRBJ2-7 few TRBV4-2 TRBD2 TGTGCCAGCAGCCAAGATGCGGAGCGGGGGGGAATCGGCGAGCAGTACTTC CASSQDAERGGIGEQYF
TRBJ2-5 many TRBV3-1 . TGTGCCAGCAGCCAAGACAATCCAGGAGTTGAGACCCAGTACTTC CASSQDNPGVETQYF
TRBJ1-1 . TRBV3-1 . TGTGCCAGCAGCCAAGGTGACAGGTTAGGGGCTTTCTTT CASSQGDRLGAFF
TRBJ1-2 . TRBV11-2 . TGTGCCAGCAGCTTAGAGTCGGGTGATGGCTACACCTTC CASSLESGDGYTF
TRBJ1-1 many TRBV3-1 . TGTGCCAGCAGCCAAGATATTAGGAGAGTGAACACTGAAGCTTTCTTT CASSQDIRRVNTEAFF
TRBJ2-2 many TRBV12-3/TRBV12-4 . TGTGCCAGCAGCCCCGGACTGAACACCGGGGAGCTGTTTTTT CASSPGLNTGELFF
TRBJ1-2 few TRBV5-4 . TGTGCCAGCAGCTTGGATGGGGGCTACACCTTC CASSLDGGYTF
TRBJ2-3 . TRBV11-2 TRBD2 TGTGCCAGCAGGCCCTTAGCGGGGGGGCCTCGTACGCAGTATTTT CASRPLAGGPRTQYF
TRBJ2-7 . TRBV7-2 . TGTGCCAGCAGCTTAGCAATCCGAGCCCGGGCCGCGGGGGAGCAGTACTTC CASSLAIRARAAGEQYF
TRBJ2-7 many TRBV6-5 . TGTGCCAGCAGTTACGTAGACGGCTCCTACGAGCAGTACTTC CASSYVDGSYEQYF
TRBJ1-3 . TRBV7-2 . TGTGCCAGCAGCTTAGAAGCAAGTGGGACGACCATATATTTT CASSLEASGTTIYF
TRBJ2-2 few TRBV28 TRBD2 TGTGCCAGCAGTCCTTGGGGTAGCGGGAATACCGGGGAGCTGTTTTTT CASSPWGSGNTGELFF
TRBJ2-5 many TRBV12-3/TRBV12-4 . TGTGCCAGCAGCGCGGACCAACAAGAGACCCAGTACTTC CASSADQQETQYF
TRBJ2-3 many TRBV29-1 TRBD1 TGCAGCGCACGGGACAGGGGGCGCGCAGATACGCAGTATTTT CSARDRGRADTQYF
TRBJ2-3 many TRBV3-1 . TGTGCCAGCAGCCCGGGGGCCCTCTTTCACACAGATACGCAGTATTTT CASSPGALFHTDTQYF
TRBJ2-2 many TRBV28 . TGTGCCAGCAGTTTGGGCACTTTCCCCTTCACACCCGGGGAGCTGTTTTTT CASSLGTFPFTPGELFF
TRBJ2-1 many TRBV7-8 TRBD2 TGTGCCAGCAGCCTTCAGACTAGCCAGGCTGAGCAGTTCTTC CASSLQTSQAEQFF
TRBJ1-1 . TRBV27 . TGTGCCAGCAGTCCGTGGGACACCAGCACTGAAGCTTTCTTT CASSPWDTSTEAFF